Listed below are T cell receptor beta chains from one sample, sequenced in a study of cytomegalovirus exposure and HLA in healthy donors. TCRdb keeps only in-frame clones here, not all; method: immunoSEQ multiplex PCR. This table has approximately 170,000 clones, approximately 81% appearing once. Sample: PBMCs. These receptors came from a male donor in good health and CMV-seronegative. Each CDR3 is given with its conserved first and last residue. D genes are given only for firm matches. Not all rows give a size; the values are once, few, many and, for expanded clones, a class.

CDR3aa: CASSWGTENSPLHF
CDR3nt: TGTGCCAGCAGTTGGGGGACAGAAAATTCACCCCTCCACTTT
abundance: .
v_gene: TRBV6-5
len: 14
d_gene: TRBD1
j_gene: TRBJ1-6

CDR3aa: CSVVAVISGTDTQYF
CDR3nt: TGCAGCGTTGTGGCGGTTATAAGCGGCACAGATACGCAGTATTTT
abundance: once
v_gene: TRBV29-1
len: 15
d_gene: .
j_gene: TRBJ2-3

CDR3aa: CASTLQAGGNEEQYF
CDR3nt: TGCGCCAGCACGCTACAAGCGGGAGGGAACGAGGAGCAGTATTTT
abundance: .
v_gene: TRBV5-1
len: 15
d_gene: TRBD2
j_gene: TRBJ2-3

CDR3aa: CASSVAKSGHTEAFF
CDR3nt: TGTGCCAGCAGCGTAGCCAAAAGCGGGCACACTGAAGCTTTCTTT
abundance: .
v_gene: TRBV9
len: 15
d_gene: .
j_gene: TRBJ1-1

CDR3aa: CASRLTATGELFF
CDR3nt: TGTGCCAGCAGGCTTACAGCTACCGGGGAGCTGTTTTTT
abundance: .
v_gene: TRBV4-2
len: 13
d_gene: .
j_gene: TRBJ2-2

CDR3aa: CASSPGGGYTF
CDR3nt: TGTGCCAGCAGCCCAGGTGGTGGCTACACCTTC
abundance: .
v_gene: TRBV28
len: 11
d_gene: .
j_gene: TRBJ1-2

CDR3aa: CASSGAATGELFF
CDR3nt: TGCGCCAGCAGTGGCGCGGCCACCGGGGAGCTGTTTTTT
abundance: once
v_gene: TRBV10-2
len: 13
d_gene: .
j_gene: TRBJ2-2

CDR3aa: CASSRLAGGTGTDTQYF
CDR3nt: TGTGCCAGCAGCCGACTAGCGGGAGGTACGGGAACAGATACGCAGTATTTT
abundance: .
v_gene: TRBV27
len: 17
d_gene: TRBD2
j_gene: TRBJ2-3

CDR3aa: CASSHSGNTGELFF
CDR3nt: TGCGCCAGCAGTCATTCGGGGAACACCGGGGAGCTGTTTTTT
abundance: .
v_gene: TRBV23-1
len: 14
d_gene: .
j_gene: TRBJ2-2

CDR3aa: CASSLPTSETSTDTQYF
CDR3nt: TGTGCCAGCAGTTTACCCACTAGCGAGACTAGCACAGATACGCAGTATTTT
abundance: .
v_gene: TRBV27
len: 17
d_gene: TRBD2
j_gene: TRBJ2-3

CDR3aa: CASRPPGQGSTDTQYF
CDR3nt: TGCGCCAGCCGCCCGCCCGGACAGGGGAGCACAGATACGCAGTATTTT
abundance: .
v_gene: TRBV5-1
len: 16
d_gene: TRBD1
j_gene: TRBJ2-3

CDR3aa: CASSSQNRGYTEAFF
CDR3nt: TGTGCCAGCAGTTCCCAAAACAGGGGGTACACTGAAGCTTTCTTT
abundance: .
v_gene: TRBV28
len: 15
d_gene: TRBD1
j_gene: TRBJ1-1

CDR3aa: CASSEGTLLYYEQYF
CDR3nt: TGTGCCAGCAGTGAAGGTACCCTTCTATACTACGAGCAGTACTTC
abundance: .
v_gene: TRBV6-1
len: 15
d_gene: .
j_gene: TRBJ2-7

CDR3aa: CASSGRLAGGLSQYF
CDR3nt: TGTGCCAGCAGTGGACGACTAGCGGGAGGGTTGTCGCAGTATTTT
abundance: .
v_gene: TRBV27
len: 15
d_gene: TRBD2
j_gene: TRBJ2-3

CDR3aa: CASSHVTLNEKLFF
CDR3nt: TGTGCCAGCAGCCATGTGACACTCAATGAAAAACTGTTTTTT
abundance: .
v_gene: TRBV14
len: 14
d_gene: .
j_gene: TRBJ1-4

CDR3aa: CASSEEDEQFF
CDR3nt: TGTGCCAGCAGTGAGGAGGATGAGCAGTTCTTC
abundance: .
v_gene: TRBV6-1
len: 11
d_gene: .
j_gene: TRBJ2-1

CDR3aa: CASSLNYPDTQYF
CDR3nt: TGTGCCAGCAGCTTAAACTATCCAGATACGCAGTATTTT
abundance: .
v_gene: TRBV7-6
len: 13
d_gene: .
j_gene: TRBJ2-3

CDR3aa: CASPYAGWDKNIQYF
CDR3nt: TGTGCCAGCCCCTACGCGGGTTGGGACAAAAACATTCAGTACTTC
abundance: .
v_gene: TRBV2
len: 15
d_gene: .
j_gene: TRBJ2-4

CDR3aa: CASSRVGGGPEAFF
CDR3nt: TGTGCCAGCAGCCGGGTGGGTGGGGGCCCTGAAGCTTTCTTT
abundance: few
v_gene: TRBV5-4
len: 14
d_gene: .
j_gene: TRBJ1-1

CDR3aa: CASSHGLAGMYEQYF
CDR3nt: TGCGCCAGCAGCCACGGACTAGCGGGGATGTACGAGCAGTACTTC
abundance: .
v_gene: TRBV4-1
len: 15
d_gene: TRBD2
j_gene: TRBJ2-7

CDR3aa: CASSLLGQKQYF
CDR3nt: TGTGCCAGCAGTTTGCTCGGACAGAAGCAGTACTTC
abundance: .
v_gene: TRBV28
len: 12
d_gene: .
j_gene: TRBJ2-7

CDR3aa: CASGQSEAFF
CDR3nt: TGTGCCAGCGGACAGTCTGAAGCTTTCTTT
abundance: .
v_gene: TRBV6-1
len: 10
d_gene: .
j_gene: TRBJ1-1

CDR3aa: CASRITGGAGYGYTF
CDR3nt: TGTGCCAGCAGAATAACAGGGGGCGCAGGCTATGGCTACACCTTC
abundance: .
v_gene: TRBV6-5
len: 15
d_gene: TRBD1
j_gene: TRBJ1-2

CDR3aa: CATSRGGLNTEAFF
CDR3nt: TGTGCCACCAGCAGAGGGGGGCTGAACACTGAAGCTTTCTTT
abundance: .
v_gene: TRBV15
len: 14
d_gene: .
j_gene: TRBJ1-1

CDR3aa: CASSEFSGSGANVLTF
CDR3nt: TGTGCCAGCAGTGAATTTTCGGGCTCTGGGGCCAACGTCCTGACTTTC
abundance: once
v_gene: TRBV6-1
len: 16
d_gene: .
j_gene: TRBJ2-6

CDR3aa: CASSRTGGGYTF
CDR3nt: TGTGCCAGCAGTCGGACAGGGGGGGGCTACACCTTC
abundance: .
v_gene: TRBV6-5
len: 12
d_gene: TRBD1
j_gene: TRBJ1-2

CDR3aa: CASSLGLWANNQPQHF
CDR3nt: TGTGCCAGCAGTTTGGGTCTCTGGGCTAACAATCAGCCCCAGCATTTT
abundance: .
v_gene: TRBV6-5
len: 16
d_gene: .
j_gene: TRBJ1-5